This passage covers 10 T cell receptor beta chains from one sample sequenced in a study of beta chain features in type 1 diabetes. The entirety of the isolated RNA underwent reverse transcription, so expressed TCRB transcripts were sequenced. Sequenced by immunoSEQ multiplex PCR; TCRdb stores in-frame clones only, minus some. The data contain 600,000 to 650,000 clones, 15% to 18% of them singletons. The specimen was naive CD4+ T cells from blood. These receptors all stem from a man aged 18 to 29 in good health.

This clone was counted only a few times. V gene TRBV18 combines with J gene TRBJ2-7; TRBD1 matches 8 bases. Germline CDR1 reads KGHSH; CDR2 reads LQKENI. CDR3 length: 14 residues. The J segment lost 5 bases and the V segment lost 3 bases, leaving 6 bases of the junction unmatched. The CDR3 bases are TGTGCCAGCTCACCTTGGACAGGGCTGGACGAGCAGTACTTC. This encodes CASSPWTGLDEQYF.

The rearrangement links TRBV30 to TRBJ1-2, with D perhaps matching TRBD1 (6 bases). Trimming took 4 bases from V and 8 from J, leaving 11 bases between them. CDR1 and CDR2 (germline): GTSNPN, SVGIG (reference sequence). The CDR3 spans 11 residues. In nucleotides, the CDR3 is TGTGCCTGGAACAGGGTATTAGGCTACACCTTC. Residues: CAWNRVLGYTF.

On this clone itself: Different DNA sequences within this sample yield the same CDR3. The rearrangement joins TRBV9 to TRBJ2-5; D gene unclear. Deletions cut 0 bases from V and 2 bases from J, with 5 bases between. The length of the CDR3 is 13 residues. Germline lookup yields CDR1 SGDLS and CDR2 YYNGEE. The DNA of the CDR3 is TGTGCCAGCAGCGTAGCTCAGCAAGAGACCCAGTACTTC. Translation gives CASSVAQQETQYF.

The table lists this clone with a few counts. V usage is TRBV10-3 and J usage is TRBJ1-3, with 7 nucleotides matching TRBD1. This CDR3 contains 16 residues. The germline V gene has CDR1 ENHRY and CDR2 SYGVKD. J was trimmed by 3 bases and V by 4 bases; bases with no gene match: 9. In DNA form, the CDR3 reads TGTGCCATCAGTGGCGGACAGGCCTTAAATGGAAACACCATATATTTT. This sequence encodes CAISGGQALNGNTIYF.

The DNA for the CDR3 is TGCGCCAGCAGCTCCCGGGATGGAGGGGACATTCAGTACTTC. Protein: CASSSRDGGDIQYF. V gene TRBV5-1 combines with J gene TRBJ2-4, with a weak D call TRBD2 (6 bases). The CDR3 runs to 14 residues. V shed 3 bases and J shed 8 bases, with 15 bases lying between them. Germline V gives CDR1 SGHRS, CDR2 YFSETQ.

The rearrangement joins TRBV28 to TRBJ1-2; 10 nucleotides agree with TRBD1. Per germline, CDR1 MDHEN and CDR2 SYDVKM. V lost 4 bases, J lost 3 bases, and 8 bases stayed unmatched. The CDR3 contains 16 residues. The CDR3 DNA is TGTGCCAGCAGTTCTCGGGGACAGGGGCGGTACTATGGCTACACCTTC. This encodes CASSSRGQGRYYGYTF.

The genes are TRBV12-2 and TRBJ2-3; whether TRBD1, the table's D call, matches the DNA was not checked. TRBV12-2 constitutes a pseudogene. CDR3 length: 15 amino acids. This CDR3 is CASRLAPDRVGTQYF. DNA for the CDR3: TGTGCAAGTCGCTTAGCGCCGGACAGGGTAGGGACGCAGTATTTT.

The rearrangement links TRBV5-4 to TRBJ1-6, with TRBD1 as a possible D gene (5 bases). Germline CDR1 SGHNT, CDR2 YYREEE (reference sequence). The CDR3 runs 15 residues. V was trimmed by 10 bases and J by 9 bases, leaving 23 bases between them. Here the CDR3 reads CACSFVDIRASPLHF. For the CDR3, the DNA is TGTGCCTGTTCCTTCGTGGACATAAGGGCTTCACCCCTCCACTTT.

The chain is built from TRBV5-8 and TRBJ1-3; D is undetermined. This CDR3 spans 13 amino acids. The germline V gene has CDR1 SGHTS and CDR2 YDEGEE. V lost 0 bases and J lost 3, with 4 bases in between. The chain's CDR3 is CASSLVIGNTIYF. For the CDR3, the DNA is TGTGCCAGCAGCTTGGTTATTGGAAACACCATATATTTT.

This rearrangement joins TRBV25-1 to TRBJ2-5, with a possible D match to TRBD2 (6 bases). Germline loops: CDR1 MGHDK, CDR2 SYGVNS. The CDR3 runs to 16 residues. The V gene lost 6 bases and the J gene lost 5 bases, with 22 bases spanning the gap. The CDR3, as DNA: TGTGCCAGCAGGGAGCTTCTTCGGGCGGGGTTGGAGACCCAGTACTTC. Translation gives CASRELLRAGLETQYF.